This T cell receptor beta chain was recorded in a study of identical twins' blood T cells. Findings and limits, study-wide: Environmental influences on twin similarity could not be excluded. V gene usage reportedly matched far better within twin pairs than unrelated donors.

This clonotype was detected many times. Its target is not known. Between the trimmed V and J ends, which lost 0 bases and 6 bases, there was a span of 11 bases. The CDR3 extends over 15 amino acids. In germline, CDR1 is WNHNN, CDR2 SYGVQD (reference sequence). TCRdb independently ran MiXCR on the 5' RACE reads; one entry per CDR3 protein. The table includes roughly 340,000 distinct CDR3 sequences, over 25% detected once. This chain links TRBV10-1 with TRBJ2-2, with D perhaps given as TRBD1 or TRBD2 (5 bases each). The receptor was derived from a woman between 18 and 55 years old in good health. Sequencing used PBMCs. CDR3 DNA sequence: TGCGCCAGCAGTGAGTCGCTTCAGGGACCCGGGGAGCTGTTTTTT. It translates to CASSESLQGPGELFF.